The clone carrying this TCR beta chain showed up just a few times. The antigen is not known. Each patient with chemo-refractory metastatic non-small-cell lung cancer was treated with focal radiation plus CTLA-4 blockade using ipilimumab. Clones were sequenced by immunoSEQ multiplex PCR, and TCRdb holds only the in-frame ones, with some missing. Here the sample spans 25,000 to 30,000 clones, about 77% being singletons. The sample comes from a study of radiotherapy plus CTLA-4 blockade in lung cancer. Study details: Objective responses occurred in 18% of patients; about 31% had disease control.

Germline V gene data show CDR1 as LNHDA and CDR2 as SQIVND (reference sequence). Trimming stripped 3 bases from V and 2 bases from J, with 8 bases between. The CDR3 spans 13 residues. General study points: Once radiotherapy plus ipilimumab had been given, TCR clones derived from tumor expanded in blood.

This clonotype was obtained from a human donor with non-small cell lung cancer that progressed on radiotherapy plus ipilimumab. V usage is TRBV19 and J usage is TRBJ2-7; D is perhaps TRBD1 (5 bases). The material sequenced was peripheral blood, taken from a patient treated with radiotherapy plus ipilimumab. The CDR3 DNA reads as TGTGCCAGTAGTATTCAAGGGGCCTACGAGCAGTACTTC. Protein: CASSIQGAYEQYF.